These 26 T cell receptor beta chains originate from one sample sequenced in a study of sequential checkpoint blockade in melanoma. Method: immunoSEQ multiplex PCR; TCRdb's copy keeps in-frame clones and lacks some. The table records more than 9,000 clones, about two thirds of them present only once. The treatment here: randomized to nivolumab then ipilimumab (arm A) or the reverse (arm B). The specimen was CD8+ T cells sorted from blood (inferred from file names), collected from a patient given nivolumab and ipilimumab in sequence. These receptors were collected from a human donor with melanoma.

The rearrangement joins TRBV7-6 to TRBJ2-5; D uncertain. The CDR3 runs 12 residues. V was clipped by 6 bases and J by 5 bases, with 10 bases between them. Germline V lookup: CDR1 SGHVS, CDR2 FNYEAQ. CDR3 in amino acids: CASSPDWETQYF. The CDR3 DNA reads TGTGCCAGCAGTCCAGATTGGGAGACCCAGTACTTC.

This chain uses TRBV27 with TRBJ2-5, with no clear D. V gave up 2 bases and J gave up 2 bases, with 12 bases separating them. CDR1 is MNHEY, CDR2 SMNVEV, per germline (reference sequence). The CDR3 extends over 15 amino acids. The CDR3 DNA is TGTGCCAGCAGTTTAAATGCAGGCCCTCAAGAGACCCAGTACTTC. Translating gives CASSLNAGPQETQYF.

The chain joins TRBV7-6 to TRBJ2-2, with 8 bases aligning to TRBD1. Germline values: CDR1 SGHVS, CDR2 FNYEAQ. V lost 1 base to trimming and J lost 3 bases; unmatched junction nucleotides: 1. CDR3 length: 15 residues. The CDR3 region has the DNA TGTGCCAGCAGCTTAGGACAGGGGTACACCGGGGAGCTGTTTTTT. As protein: CASSLGQGYTGELFF. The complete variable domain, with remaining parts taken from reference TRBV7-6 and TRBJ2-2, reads GAGVSQSPRYKVTKRGQDVALRCDPISGHVSLYWYRQALGQGPEFLTYFNYEAQQDKSGLPNDRFSAERPEGSISTLTIQRTEQRDSAMYRCASSLGQGYTGELFFGEGSRLTVL.

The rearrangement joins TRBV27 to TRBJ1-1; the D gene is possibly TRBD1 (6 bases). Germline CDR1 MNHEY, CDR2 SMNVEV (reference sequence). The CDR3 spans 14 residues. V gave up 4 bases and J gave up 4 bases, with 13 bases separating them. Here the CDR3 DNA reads TGTGCCAGCAGTTCACCAGGGGTGGGCACTGAAGCTTTCTTT. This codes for CASSSPGVGTEAFF.

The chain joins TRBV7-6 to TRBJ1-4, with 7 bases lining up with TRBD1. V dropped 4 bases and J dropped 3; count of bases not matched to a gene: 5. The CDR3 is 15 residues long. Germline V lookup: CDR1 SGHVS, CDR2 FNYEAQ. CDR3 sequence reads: CASSWSQGANEKLFF. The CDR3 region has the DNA TGTGCCAGCAGCTGGTCCCAGGGGGCTAATGAAAAACTGTTTTTT.

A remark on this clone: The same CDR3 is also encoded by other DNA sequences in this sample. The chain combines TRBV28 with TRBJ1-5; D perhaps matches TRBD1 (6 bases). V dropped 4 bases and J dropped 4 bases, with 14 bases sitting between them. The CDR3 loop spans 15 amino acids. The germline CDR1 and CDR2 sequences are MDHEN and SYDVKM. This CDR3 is CASSSTGLSNQPQHF. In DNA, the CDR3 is TGTGCCAGCAGTTCTACAGGGCTCTCTAATCAGCCCCAGCATTTT. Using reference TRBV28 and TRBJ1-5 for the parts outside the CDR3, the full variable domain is DVKVTQSSRYLVKRTGEKVFLECVQDMDHENMFWYRQDPGLGLRLIYFSYDVKMKEKGDIPEGYSVSREKKERFSLILESASTNQTSMYLCASSSTGLSNQPQHFGDGTRLSIL.

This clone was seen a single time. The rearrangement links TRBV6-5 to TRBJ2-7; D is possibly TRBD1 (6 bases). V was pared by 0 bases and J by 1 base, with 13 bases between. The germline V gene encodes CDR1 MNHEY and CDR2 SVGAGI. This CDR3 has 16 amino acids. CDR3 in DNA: TGTGCCAGCAGTTACTCGACTGGACAGACTTCCTACGAGCAGTACTTC. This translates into CASSYSTGQTSYEQYF.

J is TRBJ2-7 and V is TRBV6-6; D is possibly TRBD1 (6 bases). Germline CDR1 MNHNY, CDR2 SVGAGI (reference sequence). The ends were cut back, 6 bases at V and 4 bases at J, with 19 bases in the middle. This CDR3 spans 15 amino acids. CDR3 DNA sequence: TGTGCCAGCAGCCACGGGACACAGTCTAAGTACGAGCAGTACTTC. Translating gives CASSHGTQSKYEQYF.

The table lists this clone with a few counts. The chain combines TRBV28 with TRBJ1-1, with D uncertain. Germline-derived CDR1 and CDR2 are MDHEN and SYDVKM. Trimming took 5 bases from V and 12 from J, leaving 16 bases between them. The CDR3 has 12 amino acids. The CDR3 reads CASSLGHSISFF. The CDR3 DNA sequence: TGTGCCAGCAGTCTTGGCCACAGCATCTCTTTCTTT.

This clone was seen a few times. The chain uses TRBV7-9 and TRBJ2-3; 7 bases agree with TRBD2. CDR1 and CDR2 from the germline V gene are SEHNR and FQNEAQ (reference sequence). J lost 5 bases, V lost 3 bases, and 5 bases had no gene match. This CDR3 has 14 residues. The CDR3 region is CASSFLAARDTQYF. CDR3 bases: TGTGCCAGCAGCTTTCTAGCGGCCAGAGATACGCAGTATTTT.

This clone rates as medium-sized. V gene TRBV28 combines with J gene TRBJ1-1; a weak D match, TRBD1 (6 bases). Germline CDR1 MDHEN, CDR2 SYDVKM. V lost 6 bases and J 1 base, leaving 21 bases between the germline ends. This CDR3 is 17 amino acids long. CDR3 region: CASRKTGLFYGNTEAFF. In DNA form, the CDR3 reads TGTGCCAGCAGGAAGACAGGCCTCTTTTATGGGAACACTGAAGCTTTCTTT. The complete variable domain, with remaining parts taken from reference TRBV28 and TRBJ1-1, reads DVKVTQSSRYLVKRTGEKVFLECVQDMDHENMFWYRQDPGLGLRLIYFSYDVKMKEKGDIPEGYSVSREKKERFSLILESASTNQTSMYLCASRKTGLFYGNTEAFFGQGTRLTVV.

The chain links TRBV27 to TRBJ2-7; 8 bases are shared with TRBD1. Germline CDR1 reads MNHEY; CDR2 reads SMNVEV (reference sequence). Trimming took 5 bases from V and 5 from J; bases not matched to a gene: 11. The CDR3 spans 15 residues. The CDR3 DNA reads TGTGCCAGCAGTCTCCTCGGACAGGGTCGCCACGAGCAGTACTTC. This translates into CASSLLGQGRHEQYF.

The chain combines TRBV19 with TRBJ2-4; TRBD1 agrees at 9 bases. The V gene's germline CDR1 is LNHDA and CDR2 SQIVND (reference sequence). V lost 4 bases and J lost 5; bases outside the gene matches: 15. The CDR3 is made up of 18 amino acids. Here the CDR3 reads CASSTGQGEIWRENIQYF. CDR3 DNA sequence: TGTGCCAGTAGTACGGGACAGGGCGAAATTTGGCGGGAAAACATTCAGTACTTC.

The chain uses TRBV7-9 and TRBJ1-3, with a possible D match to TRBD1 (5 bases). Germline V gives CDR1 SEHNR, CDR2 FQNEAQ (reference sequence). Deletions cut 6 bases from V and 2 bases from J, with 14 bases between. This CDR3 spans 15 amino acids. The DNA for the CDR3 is TGTGCCAGCAGTACGGTTCAGGGCGCTGGAAACACCATATATTTT. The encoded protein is CASSTVQGAGNTIYF.

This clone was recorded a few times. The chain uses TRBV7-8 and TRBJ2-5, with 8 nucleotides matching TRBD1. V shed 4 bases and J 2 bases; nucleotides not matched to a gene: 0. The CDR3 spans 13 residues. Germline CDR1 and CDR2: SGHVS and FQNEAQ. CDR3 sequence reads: CASSWDRQETQYF. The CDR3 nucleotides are TGTGCCAGCAGCTGGGACAGGCAAGAGACCCAGTACTTC. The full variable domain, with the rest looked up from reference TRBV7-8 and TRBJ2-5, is GAGVSQSPRYKVAKRGQDVALRCDPISGHVSLFWYQQALGQGPEFLTYFQNEAQLDKSGLPSDRFFAERPEGSVSTLKIQRTQQEDSAVYLCASSWDRQETQYFGPGTRLLVL.

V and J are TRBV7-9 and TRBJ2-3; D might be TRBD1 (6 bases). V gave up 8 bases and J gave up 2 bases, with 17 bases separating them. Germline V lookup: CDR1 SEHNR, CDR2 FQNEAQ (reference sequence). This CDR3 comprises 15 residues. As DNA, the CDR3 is TGTGCCAGCGGGGACACAAGTTTGAACACAGATACGCAGTATTTT. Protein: CASGDTSLNTDTQYF.

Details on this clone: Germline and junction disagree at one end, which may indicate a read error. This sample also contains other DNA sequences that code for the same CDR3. The CDR3 DNA reads TGTGCCAGCAGCTACCTAGCGAAAACATCGGCCTACGAGCAATACTTC. Protein sequence: CASSYLAKTSAYEQYF. The chain couples TRBV7-2 to TRBJ2-7; possibly TRBD2 for D (6 bases). Germline V gives CDR1 SGHTA, CDR2 FQGNSA. The CDR3 has 16 amino acids.

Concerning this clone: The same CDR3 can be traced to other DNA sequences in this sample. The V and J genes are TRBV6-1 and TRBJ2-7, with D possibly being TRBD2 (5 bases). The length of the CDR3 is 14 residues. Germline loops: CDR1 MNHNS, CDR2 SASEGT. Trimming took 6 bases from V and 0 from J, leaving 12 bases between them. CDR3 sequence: CASRETGSSYEQYF. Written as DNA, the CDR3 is TGTGCCAGCAGGGAGACGGGGAGCTCCTACGAGCAGTACTTC.

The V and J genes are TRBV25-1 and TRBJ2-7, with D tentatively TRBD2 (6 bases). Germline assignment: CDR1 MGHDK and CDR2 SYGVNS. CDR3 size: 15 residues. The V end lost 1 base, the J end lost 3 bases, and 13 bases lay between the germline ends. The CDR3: CASSESVVGGYEQYF. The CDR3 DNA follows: TGTGCCAGCAGTGAATCGGTGGTCGGGGGCTACGAGCAGTACTTC.

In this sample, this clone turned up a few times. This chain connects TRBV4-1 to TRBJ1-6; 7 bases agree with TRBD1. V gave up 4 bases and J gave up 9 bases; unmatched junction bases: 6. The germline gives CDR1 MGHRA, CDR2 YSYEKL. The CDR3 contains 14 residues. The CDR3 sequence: CASSRAGGGSPLHF. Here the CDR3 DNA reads TGCGCCAGCAGCCGCGCAGGGGGAGGTTCACCCCTCCACTTT.

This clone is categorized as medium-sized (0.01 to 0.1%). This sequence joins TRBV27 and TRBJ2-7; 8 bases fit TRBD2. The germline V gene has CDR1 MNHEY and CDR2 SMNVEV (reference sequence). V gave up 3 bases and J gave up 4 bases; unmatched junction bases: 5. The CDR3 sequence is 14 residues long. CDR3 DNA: TGTGCCAGCAGTTTGTACGGGGGGGGTTACGAGCAGTACTTC. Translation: CASSLYGGGYEQYF.

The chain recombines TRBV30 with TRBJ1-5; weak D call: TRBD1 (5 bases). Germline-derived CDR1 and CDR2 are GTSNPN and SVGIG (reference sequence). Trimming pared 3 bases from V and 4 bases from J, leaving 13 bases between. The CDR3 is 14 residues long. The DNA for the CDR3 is TGTGCCTGGAGCCGACGGACACTGAATCAGCCCCAGCATTTT. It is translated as CAWSRRTLNQPQHF. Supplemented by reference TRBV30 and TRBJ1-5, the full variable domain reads SQTIHQWPATLVQPVGSPLSLECTVEGTSNPNLYWYRQAAGRGLQLLFYSVGIGQISSEVPQNLSASRPQDRQFILSSKKLLLSDSGFYLCAWSRRTLNQPQHFGDGTRLSIL.

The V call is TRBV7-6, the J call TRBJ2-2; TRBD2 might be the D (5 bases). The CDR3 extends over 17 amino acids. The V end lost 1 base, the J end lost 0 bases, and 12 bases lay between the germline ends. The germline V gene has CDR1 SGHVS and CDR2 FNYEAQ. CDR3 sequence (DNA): TGTGCCAGCAGCTTAGGACTACCCGATTCGAACACCGGGGAGCTGTTTTTT. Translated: CASSLGLPDSNTGELFF.

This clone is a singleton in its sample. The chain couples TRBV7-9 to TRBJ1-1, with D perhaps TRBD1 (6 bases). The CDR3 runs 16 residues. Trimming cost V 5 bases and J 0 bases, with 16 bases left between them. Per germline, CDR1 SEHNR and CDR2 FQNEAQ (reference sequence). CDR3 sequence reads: CASSKAGTLMNTEAFF. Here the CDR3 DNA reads TGTGCCAGCAGCAAAGCCGGGACACTCATGAACACTGAAGCTTTCTTT. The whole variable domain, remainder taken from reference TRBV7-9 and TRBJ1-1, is DTGVSQNPRHKITKRGQNVTFRCDPISEHNRLYWYRQTLGQGPEFLTYFQNEAQLEKSRLLSDRFSAERPKGSFSTLEIQRTEQGDSAMYLCASSKAGTLMNTEAFFGQGTRLTVV.

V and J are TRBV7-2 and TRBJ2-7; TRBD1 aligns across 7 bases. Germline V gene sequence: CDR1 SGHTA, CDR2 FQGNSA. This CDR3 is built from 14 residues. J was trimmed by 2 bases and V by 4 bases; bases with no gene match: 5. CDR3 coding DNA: TGTGCCAGCAGCTGGGGAAGGGGGCCCTACGAGCAGTACTTC. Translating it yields CASSWGRGPYEQYF.

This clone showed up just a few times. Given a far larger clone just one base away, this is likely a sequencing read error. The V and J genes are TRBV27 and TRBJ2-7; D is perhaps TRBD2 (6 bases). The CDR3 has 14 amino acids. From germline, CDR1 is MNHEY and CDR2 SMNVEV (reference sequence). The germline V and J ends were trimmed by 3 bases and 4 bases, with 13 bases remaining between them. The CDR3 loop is CASSFFHGGYEQYF. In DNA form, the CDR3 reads TGTGCCAGCAGTTTTTTCCACGGGGGATACGAGCAGTACTTC.